These 6 T cell receptor beta chains share one sample of origin, sequenced in a study of CD8 T cells in Susac syndrome. cDNA came from about 0.5 to 1 ug RNA primed by random hexamers. In TCRdb, the immunoSEQ multiplex PCR reads were re-called with MiXCR into one record per CDR3 protein. In the table there are approximately 300,000 distinct CDR3 sequences, 85% of which are singletons. The sequencing sample was made of CD8+ T cells from PBMCs. The receptors here all came from a human donor with multiple sclerosis.

This clonotype was found once. V usage is TRBV28 and J usage is TRBJ1-4; 7 positions match TRBD1. Germline assignment: CDR1 MDHEN and CDR2 SYDVKM. CDR3 size: 15 residues. Trimming at V came to 6 bases and at J to 4 bases, leaving 8 bases not matched to a gene. CDR3 sequence: CASSQGQSFNEKLFF. DNA of the CDR3: TGTGCCAGCAGCCAGGGACAGTCCTTTAATGAAAAACTGTTTTTT. The entire variable domain, with the rest obtained from reference TRBV28 and TRBJ1-4, is as follows: DVKVTQSSRYLVKRTGEKVFLECVQDMDHENMFWYRQDPGLGLRLIYFSYDVKMKEKGDIPEGYSVSREKKERFSLILESASTNQTSMYLCASSQGQSFNEKLFFGSGTQLSVL.

The rearrangement joins TRBV13 to TRBJ1-2, with a weak D call TRBD1 (6 bases). The V gene's germline CDR1 is PRHDT and CDR2 FYEKMQ (reference sequence). V gave up 1 base and J gave up 6 bases, with 15 bases separating them. The CDR3 spans 15 residues. CDR3 sequence reads: CASSLEGGGQNGYTF. CDR3 DNA: TGTGCCAGCAGCTTAGAAGGGGGGGGACAAAATGGCTACACCTTC.

In DNA form, the CDR3 reads TGTGCTAGCCGAACTGTGCGAGGGGAGACCCAGTACTTC. Protein: CASRTVRGETQYF. This chain connects TRBV12-5 to TRBJ2-5; D might be TRBD2 (5 bases). Trimming left V 9 bases short and J 5 bases short, with 16 bases between. Germline lookup yields CDR1 LGHNT and CDR2 FRNRAP. There are 13 residues in the CDR3.

The V call is TRBV29-1, the J call TRBJ2-1, with 9 bases matching TRBD2. Germline CDR1 is SQVTM and CDR2 is ANQGSEA. Trimming removed 6 bases from V and 4 bases from J; junction bases left unmatched: 7. The CDR3 spans 14 residues. CDR3 protein: CSVFGTSLYNEQFF. CDR3 bases: TGCAGCGTCTTCGGGACTAGCCTTTACAATGAGCAGTTCTTC.

This chain uses TRBV4-3 with TRBJ1-1; TRBD1 is a possible D gene (5 bases). CDR1 and CDR2 from the germline V gene are LGHNA and YSLEER. Trimming left V 4 bases short and J 0 bases short, with 12 bases between. The CDR3 is 15 residues long. The CDR3 loop reads CASSLSGSMNTEAFF. The CDR3, as DNA: TGCGCCAGCAGCCTCTCAGGGAGCATGAACACTGAAGCTTTCTTT.

This clonotype is a singleton in its sample. This chain links TRBV19 with TRBJ1-2; 9 nucleotides agree with TRBD1. The CDR3 is 12 amino acids. V was clipped by 6 bases and J by 7 bases; unmatched bases: 3. Germline CDR1 reads LNHDA; CDR2 reads SQIVND (reference sequence). CDR3 bases: TGTGCCAGTAGCACAGGGGGCTCTGGCTACACCTTC. It codes for CASSTGGSGYTF.